The 7 T cell receptor beta chains below come from one sample, sequenced in a study of T cell repertoires in cytomegalovirus infection. A single record per CDR3 protein comes from TCRdb applying MiXCR to the reads. The sample carries around 440,000 distinct CDR3 sequences, about 11% recorded once. The sequenced sample consisted of PBMCs. Source of these receptors: a human donor in good health (CMV status not recorded). Some clones in this sample may be carry-over from other donors' samples.

This clonotype was detected many times. J is TRBJ2-5 and V is TRBV7-8; D is uncertain. V lost 3 bases and J 0 bases, leaving 11 bases between the germline ends. The CDR3 loop spans 15 amino acids. The V gene's germline CDR1 is SGHVS and CDR2 FQNEAQ. The CDR3 is CASSFPRAYQETQYF. In DNA, the CDR3 is TGTGCCAGCAGCTTCCCTAGGGCGTACCAAGAGACCCAGTACTTC.

V is TRBV30 and J is TRBJ1-6; D call uncertain. V lost 4 bases, J lost 10 bases, and 14 bases lay in between. This CDR3 comprises 13 residues. Germline lookup yields CDR1 GTSNPN and CDR2 SVGIG (reference sequence). The CDR3 loop reads CAWTPSLESPLHF. CDR3 sequence (DNA): TGTGCCTGGACCCCGAGTCTAGAGTCACCCCTCCACTTT. Combining the CDR3 with reference TRBV30 and TRBJ1-6 gives the whole variable domain SQTIHQWPATLVQPVGSPLSLECTVEGTSNPNLYWYRQAAGRGLQLLFYSVGIGQISSEVPQNLSASRPQDRQFILSSKKLLLSDSGFYLCAWTPSLESPLHFGNGTRLTVT.

This clonotype has only a few counts. The chain links TRBV19 to TRBJ2-7; 7 bases map to TRBD1. V gave up 2 bases and J gave up 5 bases; unmatched junction bases: 12. The CDR3 loop spans 16 amino acids. The germline CDR1 and CDR2 sequences are LNHDA and SQIVND (reference sequence). The CDR3 loop reads CASSISPTGNQNEQYF. As DNA, the CDR3 is TGTGCCAGTAGTATATCCCCGACAGGGAATCAGAACGAGCAGTACTTC. Using reference TRBV19 and TRBJ2-7 for the parts outside the CDR3, the full variable domain is DGGITQSPKYLFRKEGQNVTLSCEQNLNHDAMYWYRQDPGQGLRLIYYSQIVNDFQKGDIAEGYSVSREKKESFPLTVTSAQKNPTAFYLCASSISPTGNQNEQYFGPGTRLTVT.

Many counts were recorded for this clonotype. The gene calls are TRBV20-1 and TRBJ2-1; TRBD2 matches at 8 bases. Trimming cost V 5 bases and J 6 bases; bases outside gene matches: 9. This CDR3 has 14 amino acids. Germline CDR1 and CDR2: DFQATT and SNEGSKA (reference sequence). The CDR3 coding sequence is TGCAGTGCTCGACCGGGACTAGTGGGCAATGAGCAGTTCTTC. Translation: CSARPGLVGNEQFF.

This chain uses TRBV19 with TRBJ1-5; D uncertain. The CDR3 covers 12 residues. V was cut by 1 base and J by 7 bases, with 5 bases left in between. Per the germline V gene, CDR1 is LNHDA and CDR2 is SQIVND (reference sequence). The CDR3 nucleotides are TGTGCCAGTAGTATAGTCCGACAGCCCCAGCATTTT. It codes for CASSIVRQPQHF. Looking up the rest from reference TRBV19 and TRBJ1-5 gives the full variable domain: DGGITQSPKYLFRKEGQNVTLSCEQNLNHDAMYWYRQDPGQGLRLIYYSQIVNDFQKGDIAEGYSVSREKKESFPLTVTSAQKNPTAFYLCASSIVRQPQHFGDGTRLSIL.

The CDR3 is CASSNWGTGDEKLFF. The CDR3 region has the DNA TGTGCCAGCAGCAACTGGGGGACAGGGGATGAAAAACTGTTTTTT. This chain uses TRBV5-6 with TRBJ1-4, with 10 bases identical to TRBD1. J was trimmed by 6 bases and V by 4 bases; bases with no gene match: 6. The CDR3 length is 15 residues. CDR1 SGHDT and CDR2 YYEEEE come from the germline V gene.

This clonotype was picked up many times. This chain links TRBV7-3 with TRBJ2-5; 10 nucleotides line up with TRBD1. Germline V CDR1 and CDR2: SGHTA, FQGTGA. With 1 base clipped from V and 3 bases from J, the junction kept 8 bases outside the gene matches. CDR3 size: 17 residues. The CDR3 DNA follows: TGTGCCAGCAGCTTAAAGGCCCCTGGGACAGGGGAAGAGACCCAGTACTTC. Translating it yields CASSLKAPGTGEETQYF.